What follows describes a single T cell receptor beta chain. This specimen comes from a study of blood T cell repertoires in COVID-19. Background on the study: The samples span acute and convalescent COVID-19 from the United States, Italy and Spain.

Per the original data handling: Estimation of nucleated cell counts was performed using reference gene primer amplification. TCRdb's copy holds only in-frame clones and misses some; the assay was immunoSEQ multiplex PCR. V, J and clone size are those of that table, while D and trimming were read from the DNA. The top ten clones hold roughly 7.2% of a sample with approximately 350,000 clones, 80% to 90% of them seen once. The CDR3 covers 14 residues. CDR1 is SGHAT, CDR2 FQDESV, per germline (reference sequence). J was trimmed by 6 bases and V by 6 bases; bases with no gene match: 6. The rearrangement joins TRBV11-1 to TRBJ1-4, with 8 bases lining up with TRBD1. The TCR was taken from a woman aged 55-75 years with COVID-19, enrolled during active disease. Sample: peripheral blood. The CDR3: CASSLQGAHEKLFF. For the CDR3, the DNA is TGTGCCAGCAGTCTCCAGGGGGCACATGAAAAACTGTTTTTT.